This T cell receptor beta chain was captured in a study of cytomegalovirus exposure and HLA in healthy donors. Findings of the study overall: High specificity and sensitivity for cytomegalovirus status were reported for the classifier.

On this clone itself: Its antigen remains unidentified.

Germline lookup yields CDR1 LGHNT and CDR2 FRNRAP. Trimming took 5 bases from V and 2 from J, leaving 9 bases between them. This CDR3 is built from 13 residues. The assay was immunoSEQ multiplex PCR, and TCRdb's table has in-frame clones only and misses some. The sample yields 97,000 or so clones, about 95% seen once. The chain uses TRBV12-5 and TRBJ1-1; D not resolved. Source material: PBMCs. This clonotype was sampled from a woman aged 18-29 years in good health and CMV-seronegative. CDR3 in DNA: TGTGCTAGTGGTCTATTCATTAACACTGAAGCTTTCTTT. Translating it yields CASGLFINTEAFF.